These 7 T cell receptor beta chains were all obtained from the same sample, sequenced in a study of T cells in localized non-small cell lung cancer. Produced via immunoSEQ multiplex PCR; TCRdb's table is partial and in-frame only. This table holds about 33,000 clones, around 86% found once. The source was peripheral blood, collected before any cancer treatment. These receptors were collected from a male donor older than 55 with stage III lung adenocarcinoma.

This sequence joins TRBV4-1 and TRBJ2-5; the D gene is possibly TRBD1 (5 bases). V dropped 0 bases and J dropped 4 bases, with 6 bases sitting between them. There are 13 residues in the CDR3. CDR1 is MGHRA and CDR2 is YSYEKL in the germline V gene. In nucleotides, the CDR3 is TGCGCCAGCAGCCAAGATCAGGGAGAGACCCAGTACTTC. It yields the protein CASSQDQGETQYF.

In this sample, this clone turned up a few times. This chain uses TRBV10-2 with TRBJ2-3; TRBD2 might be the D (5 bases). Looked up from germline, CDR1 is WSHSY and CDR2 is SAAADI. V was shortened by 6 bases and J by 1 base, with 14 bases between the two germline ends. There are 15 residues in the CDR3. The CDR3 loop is CASRDPGVRTDTQYF. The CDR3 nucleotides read TGCGCCAGCAGGGACCCCGGGGTTCGCACAGATACGCAGTATTTT.

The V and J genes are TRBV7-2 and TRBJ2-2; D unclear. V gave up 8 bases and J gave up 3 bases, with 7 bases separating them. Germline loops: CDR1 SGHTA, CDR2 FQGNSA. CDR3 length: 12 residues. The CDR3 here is CASSGYTGELFF. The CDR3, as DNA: TGTGCCAGCTCAGGATACACCGGGGAGCTGTTTTTT.

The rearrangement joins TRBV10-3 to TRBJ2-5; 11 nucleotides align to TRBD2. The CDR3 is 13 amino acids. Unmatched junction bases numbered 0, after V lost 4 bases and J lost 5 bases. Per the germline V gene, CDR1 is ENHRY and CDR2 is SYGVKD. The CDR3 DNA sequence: TGTGCCATCAGTGTAGCGGGGGGGGAGACCCAGTACTTC. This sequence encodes CAISVAGGETQYF.

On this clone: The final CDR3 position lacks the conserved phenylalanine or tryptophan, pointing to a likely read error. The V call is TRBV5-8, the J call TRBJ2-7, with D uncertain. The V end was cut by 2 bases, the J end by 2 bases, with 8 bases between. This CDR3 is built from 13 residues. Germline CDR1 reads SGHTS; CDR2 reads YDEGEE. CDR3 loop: CASSFVFPYEQYL. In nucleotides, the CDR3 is TGTGCCAGCAGCTTCGTCTTTCCCTACGAGCAGTACCTC.

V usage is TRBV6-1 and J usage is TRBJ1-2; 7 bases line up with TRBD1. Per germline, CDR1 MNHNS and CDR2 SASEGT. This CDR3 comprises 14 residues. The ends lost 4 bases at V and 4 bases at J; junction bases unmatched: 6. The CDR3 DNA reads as TGTGCCAGCAGTGGACTTGACAGGGCCTATGGCTACACCTTC. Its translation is CASSGLDRAYGYTF.

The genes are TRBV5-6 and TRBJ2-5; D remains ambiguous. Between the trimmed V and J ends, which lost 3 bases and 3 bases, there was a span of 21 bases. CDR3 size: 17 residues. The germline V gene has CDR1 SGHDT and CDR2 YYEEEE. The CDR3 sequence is CASSYAQLVSLKETQYF. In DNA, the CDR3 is TGTGCCAGCAGCTATGCCCAGCTAGTCTCCCTCAAAGAGACCCAGTACTTC. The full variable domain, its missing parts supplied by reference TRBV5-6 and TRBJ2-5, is DAGVTQSPTHLIKTRGQQVTLRCSPKSGHDTVSWYQQALGQGPQFIFQYYEEEERQRGNFPDRFSGHQFPNYSSELNVNALLLGDSALYLCASSYAQLVSLKETQYFGPGTRLLVL.